This T cell receptor beta chain was captured by sequencing in a study of shared clonotypes between healthy human individuals. For this clone: Its antigen remains unknown.

Clones were sequenced by immunoSEQ multiplex PCR, and TCRdb holds only the in-frame ones, with some missing. Counted here are around 1,000,000 clones, roughly 77% occurring once; the ten biggest clones make up 0.89%. This CDR3 comprises 10 residues. CDR1 and CDR2 (germline): DFQATT, SNEGSKA (reference sequence). Deletions cut 4 bases from V and 7 bases from J, with 7 bases between. The donors were adults (healthy and HIV-negative) with no recent acute infections or vaccinations. General observations from the study: Rarefaction showed that sequencing of sorted subsets was incomplete (despite large depth). A handful of donors showed sharing of approximately 5% of naive CD4 clonotypes.

Sequencing was done on a sample of memory CD4+ T cells from PBMCs. Subset described: CD45RA-negative fraction. J is TRBJ1-2 and V is TRBV20-1; D possibly corresponds to TRBD1 (5 bases). This TCR came from a man aged 18 to 30 in good health. Some clones in this sample may be carry-over from other donors' samples. The CDR3: CSATRAGYTF. CDR3 sequence (DNA): TGCAGTGCTACCAGGGCTGGCTACACCTTC.